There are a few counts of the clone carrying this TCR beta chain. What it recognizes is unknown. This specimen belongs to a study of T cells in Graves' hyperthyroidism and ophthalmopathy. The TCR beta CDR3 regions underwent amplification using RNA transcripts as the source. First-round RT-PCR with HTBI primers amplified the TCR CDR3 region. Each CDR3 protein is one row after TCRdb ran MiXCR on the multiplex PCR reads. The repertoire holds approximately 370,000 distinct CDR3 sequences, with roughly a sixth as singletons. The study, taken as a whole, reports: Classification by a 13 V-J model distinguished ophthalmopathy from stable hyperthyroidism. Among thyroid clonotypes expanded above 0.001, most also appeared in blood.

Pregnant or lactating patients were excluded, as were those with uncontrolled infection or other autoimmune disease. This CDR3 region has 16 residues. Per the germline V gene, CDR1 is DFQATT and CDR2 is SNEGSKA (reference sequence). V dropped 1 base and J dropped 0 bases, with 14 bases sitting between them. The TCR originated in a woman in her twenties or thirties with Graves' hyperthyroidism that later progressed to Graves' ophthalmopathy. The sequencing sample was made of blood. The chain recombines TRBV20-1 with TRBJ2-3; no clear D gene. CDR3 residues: CSARAGDVTSTDTQYF. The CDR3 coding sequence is TGCAGTGCTAGAGCGGGCGACGTAACTAGCACAGATACGCAGTATTTT.